The TCR beta chain described here comes from a study of shared clonotypes between healthy human individuals (dated by TCRdb to about 2020). Looking at the study overall: The cohort comprised a couple of women and three men aged 18 to 49 years. Libraries were prepared and TCR repertoires were sequenced by different laboratories using diverse techniques, in order to increase sequencing depth and limit assay-specific biases. Leukapheresis yielded between about 0.9 and 9.5 billion PBMCs per donor. For each donor, CD4 naive and CD4 memory were each given three plates, CD8 naive was given two plates, and CD8 memory was given one plate. Blood TCR repertoires of a handful of healthy adults were deeply sequenced to estimate repertoire size and the extent of clonotype sharing between individuals. Overall results and qualifications from the work: Incomplete sequencing was indicated by rarefaction of sorted-subset datasets, despite the large sequencing depth. Compared with non-shared clonotypes, the clonotypes found in all four sorted-subset donors had higher generation probabilities. About 5% of naive CD4, 3.5% of naive CD8, approximately 2.2% of memory CD4, and around 0.42% of memory CD8 clonotypes were shared across several donors. Naive subsets generally had larger estimated clonotype richness than memory subsets did. Pairwise subsampling indicated that sequencing depth was expected to affect the degree of clonotype sharing among donors. Because the study included a small number of donors, the genetic and exposure-history diversity represented was limited. Sampling was restricted to blood, and TCR repertoires in tissue are likely to differ from TCR repertoires in blood.

The CDR3 runs 17 residues from the cysteine to the phenylalanine. Kept here is only the CDR3 DNA, which spans 51 bases and is read in frame from base 1. On this clone: What antigen it recognizes has not been identified. Base qualities are not at hand, and no much larger clone is one base apart.

TCR CDR3 regions were amplified from genomic DNA by multiplex PCR using the deep immunoSEQ assay. Extracted genomic DNA from each cell subset was distributed evenly across all wells of several immunoSEQ 96-well plates, and each plate was treated as a replicate. Each replicate PCR for sorted subsets received around 0.2 ug genomic DNA, equal to roughly 30,000 T cell genomes. The purified libraries were quantified using a Qubit 3.0 fluorometer, sized with a Bioanalyzer 2100, and then quantified again using the KAPA Library Quantification kit. Every immunoSEQ 96-well plate was sequenced on a separate single-read 150-cycle Illumina NextSeq 550 flow cell. On the study's bioinformatics: Because the immunoSEQ output held only junctional sequences and lacked quality scores, the filtering could not match the filtering applied to full-length reads. Sequences were annotated with PyIR, a Python wrapper for IgBLAST v1.9, and V/J genes and CDR3 were assigned using IMGT germline references. Any read was removed if the V/J assignment was weak (E-value above 1e-6), the CDR3 was missing, or the read contained stop codons, out-of-frame junctions, or ambiguous translated residues. V3J clonotypes were defined by identical inferred V gene, J gene, and CDR3 amino acid sequence. Percentage overlap between repertoires was calculated by dividing the number of shared unique clonotypes by the size of the smaller repertoire. RTK rarefaction, the Chao1 estimator, and Recon v2.1 estimates of unobserved clonotypes were used to assess repertoire richness. For all TCRbeta clonotypes obtained by the gDNA method from a handful of donors, generation probabilities were computed with OLGA. Held by TCRdb, this immuneACCESS table contains in-frame sequences only and omits some clones. Under half of the omission traces to an unresolved V gene where checked; the cause of the rest is unknown. V, J and clone size are those of that table, while D and trimming were read from the DNA. Within this sample are 600,000 to 750,000 clones, with roughly two thirds of them counted one time only. The ten largest account for approximately 1.8% of the sample.

The donors were healthy, HIV-negative adults who had no recently reported acute infections or vaccinations. Only Caucasian adults living in Nashville, Tennessee, USA were represented among the donors. CD4+ T cells were enriched through magnetic negative selection, after which naive cells were positively selected on CD45RA and the remaining negative fraction served as the memory subset. Blood was collected by leukapheresis, and PBMCs were isolated by Ficoll-Histopaque density gradient centrifugation and then cryopreserved in liquid nitrogen vapor phase. Analytical flow cytometry was used to check the purity and quantity of every magnetically sorted T cell population. Genomic DNA was isolated from each sorted fraction and quantified by UV absorbance on a Nanodrop 2000c.

The TCR sequence derives from a woman between 25 and 40 years old in good health. The V and J genes are TRBV21-1 and TRBJ2-2; whether TRBD2, the table's D call, matches the DNA was not checked. TRBV21-1 is shown as a pseudogene. Sequencing input: memory CD4+ T cells sorted from blood. Sample cell subset or site, as interpreted from the label and publication: CD45RA-negative fraction. The nucleotide sequence is TGTGCCAGCAGCAAAGTTCTTAGCGGGAGGGCGTGGGGGGAGCTGTTTTTT. Its protein product is CASSKVLSGRAWGELFF.